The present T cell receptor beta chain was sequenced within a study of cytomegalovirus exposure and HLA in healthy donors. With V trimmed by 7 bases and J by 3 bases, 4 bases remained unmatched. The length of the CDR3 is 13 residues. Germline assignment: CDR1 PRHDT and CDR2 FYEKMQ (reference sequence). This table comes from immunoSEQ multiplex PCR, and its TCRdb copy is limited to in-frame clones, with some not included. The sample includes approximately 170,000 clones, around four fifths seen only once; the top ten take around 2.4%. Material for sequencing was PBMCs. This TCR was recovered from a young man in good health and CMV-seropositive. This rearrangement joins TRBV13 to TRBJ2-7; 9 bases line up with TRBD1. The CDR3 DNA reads TGTGCCAGCACCAAGACAGGGGGCTACGAGCAGTACTTC. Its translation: CASTKTGGYEQYF.